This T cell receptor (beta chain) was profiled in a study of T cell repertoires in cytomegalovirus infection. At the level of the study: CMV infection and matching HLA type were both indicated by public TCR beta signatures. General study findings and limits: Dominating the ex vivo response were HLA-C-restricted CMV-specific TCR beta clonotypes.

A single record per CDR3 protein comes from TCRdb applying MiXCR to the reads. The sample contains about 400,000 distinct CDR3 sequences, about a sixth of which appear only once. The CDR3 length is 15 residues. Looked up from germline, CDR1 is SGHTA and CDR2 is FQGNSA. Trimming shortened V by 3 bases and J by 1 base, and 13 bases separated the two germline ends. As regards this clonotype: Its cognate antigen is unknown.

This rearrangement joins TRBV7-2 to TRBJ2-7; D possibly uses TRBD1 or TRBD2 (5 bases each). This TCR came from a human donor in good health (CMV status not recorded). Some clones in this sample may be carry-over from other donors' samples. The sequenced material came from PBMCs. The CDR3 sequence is CASSFSWGSSYEQYF. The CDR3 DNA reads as TGTGCCAGCAGCTTTTCCTGGGGGTCGTCCTACGAGCAGTACTTC.